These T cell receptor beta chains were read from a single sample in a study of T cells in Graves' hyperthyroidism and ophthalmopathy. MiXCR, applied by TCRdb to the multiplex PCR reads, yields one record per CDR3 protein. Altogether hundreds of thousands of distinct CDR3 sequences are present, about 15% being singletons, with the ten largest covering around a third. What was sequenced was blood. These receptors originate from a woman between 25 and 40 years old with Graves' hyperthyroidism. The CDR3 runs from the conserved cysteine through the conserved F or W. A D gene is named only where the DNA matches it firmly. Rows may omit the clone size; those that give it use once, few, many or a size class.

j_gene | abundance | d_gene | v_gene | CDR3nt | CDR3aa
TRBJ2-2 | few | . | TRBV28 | TGTGCCAGCAGTTACCCGTGGGGCGGATCGAACACCGGGGAGCTGTTTTTT | CASSYPWGGSNTGELFF
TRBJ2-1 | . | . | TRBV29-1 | TGCAGCGCAAGTCGGGGGGCGAATAACAATGAGCAGTTCTTC | CSASRGANNNEQFF
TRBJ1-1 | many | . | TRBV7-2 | TGTGCCAGCAGCCACGGACACCTGAGGACTGAAGCTTTCTTT | CASSHGHLRTEAFF
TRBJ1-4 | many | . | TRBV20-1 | TGCAGTGCTAGAGTGGCAGGTGGGCTTGTTGAAAAACTGTTTTTT | CSARVAGGLVEKLFF
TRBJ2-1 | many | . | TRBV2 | TGTGCCAGCAGTGGAACGGGCTACAATGAGCAGTTCTTC | CASSGTGYNEQFF
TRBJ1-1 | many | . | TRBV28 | TGTGCCAGCAGTTTTACCGGCGGGAACACTGAAGCTTTCTTT | CASSFTGGNTEAFF
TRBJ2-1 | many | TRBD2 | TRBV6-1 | TGTGCCAGCAGTGCTGTAGCGGGGGGCTACAATGAGCAGTTCTTC | CASSAVAGGYNEQFF
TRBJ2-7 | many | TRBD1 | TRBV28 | TGTGCCAGCAGTTTATTACAGGGGGCGAGTGAGCAGTACTTC | CASSLLQGASEQYF
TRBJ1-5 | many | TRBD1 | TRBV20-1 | TGCAGTGCTAGAGAATACACTGGGACAGGGGACGGTTATAGCAATCAGCCCCAGCATTTT | CSAREYTGTGDGYSNQPQHF
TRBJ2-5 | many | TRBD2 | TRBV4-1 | TGCGCCAGCAGCCAGGCGGGAGGTGCGGAGACCCAGTACTTC | CASSQAGGAETQYF
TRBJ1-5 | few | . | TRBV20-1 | TGCAGTGCGCTAATGAGGACGGTGAATCAGCCCCAGCATTTT | CSALMRTVNQPQHF
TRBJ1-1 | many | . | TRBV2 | TGTGCCAGCATGCAGTTTAGGAACACTGAAGCTTTCTTT | CASMQFRNTEAFF
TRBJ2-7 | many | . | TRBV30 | TGTGCCTGGAGTGTAATGAGTGGCCTTACGGGCGAGCAGTACTTC | CAWSVMSGLTGEQYF
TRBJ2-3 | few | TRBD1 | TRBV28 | TGTGCCAGCAGTTCTAGTGATAGGACAGGGTCAAATACGCAGTATTTT | CASSSSDRTGSNTQYF
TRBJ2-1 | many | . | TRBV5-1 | TGCGCCAGCAGCTTGGGTGAGAGGGGAAGGGATGAGCAGTTCTTC | CASSLGERGRDEQFF
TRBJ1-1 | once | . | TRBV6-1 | TGTGCCAGCTGCCGGGGGGGCGCGGGCACTGAAGCTTTCTTT | CASCRGGAGTEAFF
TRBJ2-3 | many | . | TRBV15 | TGTGCCACCAGCAGAGATTTGGGGGCTTCAGATACGCAGTATTTT | CATSRDLGASDTQYF
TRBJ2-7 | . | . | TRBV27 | TGTGCCTCGTCCGAGGGGGGGACCTACGAGCAGTACTTC | CASSEGGTYEQYF
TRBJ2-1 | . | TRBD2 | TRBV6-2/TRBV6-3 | TGTGCCAGCAGTTCCAAACTAGCGGACTCCTACAATGAGCAGTTCTTC | CASSSKLADSYNEQFF
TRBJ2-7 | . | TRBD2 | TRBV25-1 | TGTGCCAGCCTTTTAAAAATAAGACTAGCGGGAGACTACGAGCAGTACTTC | CASLLKIRLAGDYEQYF
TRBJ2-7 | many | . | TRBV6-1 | TGTGCCAGCTCCCAAAGGGAAAAGGCTAGGGAGCAGTACTTC | CASSQREKAREQYF
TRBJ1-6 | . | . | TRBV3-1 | TGTGCCAGCAGCCAGGGTAATTCACCCCTCCACTTT | CASSQGNSPLHF
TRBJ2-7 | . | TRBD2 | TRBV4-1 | TGCGCCAGCAGCCCAGACTCCGAGACTAGCTTCCACGAGCAGTACTTC | CASSPDSETSFHEQYF
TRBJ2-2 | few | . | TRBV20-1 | TGCAGTGCCTCGTCGGAGGTCGACACCGGGGAGCTGTTTTTT | CSASSEVDTGELFF
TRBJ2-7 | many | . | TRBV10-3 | TGTGCCATCAGTGAGAACTACGAGCAGTACTTC | CAISENYEQYF
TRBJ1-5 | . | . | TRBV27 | TGTGCCAGCAGTTTAAGCCCCCAGGGGCGAAACCAGCCCCAGCATTTT | CASSLSPQGRNQPQHF
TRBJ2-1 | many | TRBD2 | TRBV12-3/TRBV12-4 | TGTGCCAGCACCCTTAGAACGGGAGGGCCATCTGAGCAGTTCTTC | CASTLRTGGPSEQFF